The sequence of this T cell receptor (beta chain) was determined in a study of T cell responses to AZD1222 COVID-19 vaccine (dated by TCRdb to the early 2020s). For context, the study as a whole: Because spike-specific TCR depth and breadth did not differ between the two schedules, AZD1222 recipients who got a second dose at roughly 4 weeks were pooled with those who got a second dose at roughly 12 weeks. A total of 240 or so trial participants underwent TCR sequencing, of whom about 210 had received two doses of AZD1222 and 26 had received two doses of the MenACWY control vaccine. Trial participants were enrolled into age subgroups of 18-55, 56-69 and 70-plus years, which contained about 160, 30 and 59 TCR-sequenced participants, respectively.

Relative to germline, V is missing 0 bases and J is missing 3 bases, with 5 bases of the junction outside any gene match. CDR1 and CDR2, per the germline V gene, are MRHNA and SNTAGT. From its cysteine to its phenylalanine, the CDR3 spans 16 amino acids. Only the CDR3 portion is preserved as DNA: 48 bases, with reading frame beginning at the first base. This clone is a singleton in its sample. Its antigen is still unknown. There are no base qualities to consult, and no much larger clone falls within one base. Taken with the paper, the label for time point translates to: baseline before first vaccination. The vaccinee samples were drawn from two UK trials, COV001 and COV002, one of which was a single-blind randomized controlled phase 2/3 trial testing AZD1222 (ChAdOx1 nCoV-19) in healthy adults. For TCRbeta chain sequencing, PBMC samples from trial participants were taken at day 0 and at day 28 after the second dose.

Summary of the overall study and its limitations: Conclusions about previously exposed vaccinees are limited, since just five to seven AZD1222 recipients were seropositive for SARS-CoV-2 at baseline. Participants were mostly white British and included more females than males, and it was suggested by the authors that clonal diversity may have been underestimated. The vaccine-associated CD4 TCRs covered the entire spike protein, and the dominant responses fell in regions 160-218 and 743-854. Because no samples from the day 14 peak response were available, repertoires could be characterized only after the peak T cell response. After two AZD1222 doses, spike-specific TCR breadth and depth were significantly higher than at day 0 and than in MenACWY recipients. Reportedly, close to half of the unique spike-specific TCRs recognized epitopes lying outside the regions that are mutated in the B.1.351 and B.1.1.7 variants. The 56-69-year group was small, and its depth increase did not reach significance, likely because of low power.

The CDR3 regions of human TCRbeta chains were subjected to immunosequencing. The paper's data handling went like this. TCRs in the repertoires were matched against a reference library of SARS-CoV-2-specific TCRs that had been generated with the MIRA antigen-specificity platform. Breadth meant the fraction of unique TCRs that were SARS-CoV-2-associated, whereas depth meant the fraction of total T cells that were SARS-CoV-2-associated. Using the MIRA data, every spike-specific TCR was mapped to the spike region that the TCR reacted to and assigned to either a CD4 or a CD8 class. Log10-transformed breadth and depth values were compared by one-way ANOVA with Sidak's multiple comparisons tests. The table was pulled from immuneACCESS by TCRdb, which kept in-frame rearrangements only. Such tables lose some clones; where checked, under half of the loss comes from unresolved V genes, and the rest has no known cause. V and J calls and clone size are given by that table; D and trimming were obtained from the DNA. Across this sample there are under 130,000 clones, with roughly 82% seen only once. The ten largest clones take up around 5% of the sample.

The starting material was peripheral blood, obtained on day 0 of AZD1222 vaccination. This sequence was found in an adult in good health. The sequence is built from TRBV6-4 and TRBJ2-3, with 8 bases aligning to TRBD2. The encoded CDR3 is CASSDSTAGGTDTQYF. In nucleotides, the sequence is TGTGCCAGCAGTGACTCGACCGCGGGGGGTACAGATACGCAGTATTTT.